This is a list of T cell receptor beta chains from one sample in a study of CD8 T cells in ankylosing spondylitis. TCRdb redid the calling of the 5' RACE reads with MiXCR, one entry per CDR3 protein. The profile shows around 490,000 distinct CDR3 sequences, over 4% of them singletons. The sequenced material came from blood, either unsorted or a sorted T cell fraction (not recorded which). The receptors stem from a male donor with ankylosing spondylitis. The CDR3 runs from the conserved cysteine through the conserved F or W. Fields, in order: CDR3 DNA, CDR3 protein, V gene, clone size, D gene, J gene. A D gene is named only where the DNA matches it firmly. Clone size is shown for a subset of rows, as once, few, many or a class of expanded clone.

cdr3_nt: TGTGCCAGCAGCCCGCGGGGGCAGGGTAATGGCTACACCTTC; cdr3_aa: CASSPRGQGNGYTF; v_call: TRBV7-9; clone_size: many; d_call: -; j_call: TRBJ1-2
cdr3_nt: TGTGCCACCAGCAGAGAACAGGCTGGTTCCCTGGAAGCTTTCTTT; cdr3_aa: CATSREQAGSLEAFF; v_call: TRBV15; clone_size: many; d_call: -; j_call: TRBJ1-1
cdr3_nt: TGTGCCAGCATGGGAGATTCAGAGACCCAGTACTTC; cdr3_aa: CASMGDSETQYF; v_call: TRBV28; clone_size: many; d_call: -; j_call: TRBJ2-5
cdr3_nt: TGCGCCAGCAGCTTGGATTGGGGGGGCTCTTACGAGCAGTACTTC; cdr3_aa: CASSLDWGGSYEQYF; v_call: TRBV5-1; clone_size: many; d_call: -; j_call: TRBJ2-7
cdr3_nt: TGCAGTGCTAGAAGGGTGAACACTGAAGCTTTCTTT; cdr3_aa: CSARRVNTEAFF; v_call: TRBV20-1; clone_size: many; d_call: -; j_call: TRBJ1-1
cdr3_nt: TGTGCCAGCAGTGATGGTGGAGGAATCAAAAACATTCAGTACTTC; cdr3_aa: CASSDGGGIKNIQYF; v_call: TRBV2; clone_size: many; d_call: -; j_call: TRBJ2-4
cdr3_nt: TGTGCCAGCAGCCGAGGCGGTAATTCAAAGGGCACTGAAGCTTTCTTT; cdr3_aa: CASSRGGNSKGTEAFF; v_call: TRBV7-9; clone_size: many; d_call: -; j_call: TRBJ1-1
cdr3_nt: TGTGCCAGCAGCTACAGGGTGAACACCGGGGAGCTGTTTTTT; cdr3_aa: CASSYRVNTGELFF; v_call: TRBV5-5; clone_size: -; d_call: -; j_call: TRBJ2-2
cdr3_nt: TGCAGCGTTGGTGGTTTGAACACTGAAGCTTTCTTT; cdr3_aa: CSVGGLNTEAFF; v_call: TRBV29-1; clone_size: many; d_call: -; j_call: TRBJ1-1
cdr3_nt: TGTGCCAGCACTACGAGGGGTTACTATGGCTACACCTTC; cdr3_aa: CASTTRGYYGYTF; v_call: TRBV12-3/TRBV12-4; clone_size: many; d_call: -; j_call: TRBJ1-2
cdr3_nt: TGTGCCAGCAGTTACTCAGCCCCGCCGAGCGAGACCCAGTACTTC; cdr3_aa: CASSYSAPPSETQYF; v_call: TRBV6-5; clone_size: few; d_call: -; j_call: TRBJ2-5
cdr3_nt: TGTGCCAGCACCCGGTGGACAGGTCCCTACGAGCAGTACTTC; cdr3_aa: CASTRWTGPYEQYF; v_call: TRBV28; clone_size: few; d_call: TRBD1; j_call: TRBJ2-7
cdr3_nt: TGTGCCAGCAGTTTAGGAACAGGGGGGGCCTACGAGCAGTACTTC; cdr3_aa: CASSLGTGGAYEQYF; v_call: TRBV28; clone_size: many; d_call: -; j_call: TRBJ2-7
cdr3_nt: TGTGCCAGCAGTTACAGCGAAGGGGAGCTGTTTTTT; cdr3_aa: CASSYSEGELFF; v_call: TRBV6-2/TRBV6-3; clone_size: few; d_call: -; j_call: TRBJ2-2
cdr3_nt: TGCAGTGCTCCCGGTGGGGGGGGAGATACGCAGTATTTT; cdr3_aa: CSAPGGGGDTQYF; v_call: TRBV20-1; clone_size: many; d_call: TRBD2; j_call: TRBJ2-3
cdr3_nt: TGTGCCAGCAGTATACTCCGGGACGGAACCTACAATGAGCAGTTCTTC; cdr3_aa: CASSILRDGTYNEQFF; v_call: TRBV28; clone_size: many; d_call: -; j_call: TRBJ2-1
cdr3_nt: TGCGCCAGCAGCTTGGTGGCTTCGAGCTCCTACGAGCAGTACTTC; cdr3_aa: CASSLVASSSYEQYF; v_call: TRBV5-1; clone_size: many; d_call: -; j_call: TRBJ2-7
cdr3_nt: TGTGCCAGCATCAAACCCGAGAACACTGAAGCTTTCTTT; cdr3_aa: CASIKPENTEAFF; v_call: TRBV12-3/TRBV12-4; clone_size: many; d_call: -; j_call: TRBJ1-1
cdr3_nt: TGTGCCAACGTAGTTATCCGGGACAGGAGCATCTATAGCAATCAGCCCCAGCATTTT; cdr3_aa: CANVVIRDRSIYSNQPQHF; v_call: TRBV27; clone_size: many; d_call: TRBD1; j_call: TRBJ1-5
cdr3_nt: TGCAGCGTTGAATCTGGCGGCTCTCGGACAGGGGGCGAGCGGGAGGGCTACGAGCAGTACTTC; cdr3_aa: CSVESGGSRTGGEREGYEQYF; v_call: TRBV29-1; clone_size: many; d_call: -; j_call: TRBJ2-7
cdr3_nt: TGCAGTACCATCCGGGGAACCACCGGGGAGCTGTTTTTT; cdr3_aa: CSTIRGTTGELFF; v_call: TRBV20-1; clone_size: many; d_call: -; j_call: TRBJ2-2
cdr3_nt: TGTGCCAGCAGTAACAAGGGACAGGGAAAGCGGCCCCAGCATTTT; cdr3_aa: CASSNKGQGKRPQHF; v_call: TRBV2; clone_size: -; d_call: TRBD1; j_call: TRBJ1-5
cdr3_nt: TGTGCCAGCAGCTTAGAGCGGCGGCCCTCCACAGATACGCAGTATTTT; cdr3_aa: CASSLERRPSTDTQYF; v_call: TRBV13; clone_size: many; d_call: -; j_call: TRBJ2-3
cdr3_nt: TGCAGTGCTACAGACAGGTTACCTTACGAGCAGTACTTC; cdr3_aa: CSATDRLPYEQYF; v_call: TRBV20-1; clone_size: many; d_call: -; j_call: TRBJ2-7
cdr3_nt: TGCAGTGCTAGGGCTAGCGGGAGCACCGGGGAGCTGTTTTTT; cdr3_aa: CSARASGSTGELFF; v_call: TRBV20-1; clone_size: many; d_call: TRBD2; j_call: TRBJ2-2
cdr3_nt: TGTGCCAGCAGTTTAACGGTTAACCCAGCCTATGGCTACACCTTC; cdr3_aa: CASSLTVNPAYGYTF; v_call: TRBV28; clone_size: many; d_call: -; j_call: TRBJ1-2